This T cell receptor (beta chain) was sequenced in a study of monozygotic twins with inflammatory bowel disease. Blood was drawn once per donor, and each sample measured 2.5 to 3 ml. After skipping T cell sorting, the authors isolated total RNA from whole blood. Study-wide results and limits: With inverse Simpson as the measure, TCRbeta diversity was lower in IBD patients than in healthy co-twins.

This CDR3 is built from 15 residues. CDR1 and CDR2 (germline): MNHEY, SMNVEV (reference sequence). Each UMI harboured a 6-nucleotide sample barcode and was appended via template switching. TCRdb reanalyzed the 5' RACE reads, giving one entry per CDR3 protein sequence and no DNA. The sample table sets out approximately 390,000 distinct CDR3 sequences. As to this clonotype: The target antigen is unknown.

The source is a human donor with ulcerative colitis or Crohn's disease, or a healthy co-twin of an affected twin (not recorded which). The chain has TRBV27 and TRBJ2-1; TCRdb picks TRBD1, but there is no DNA to check that call. Sequencing used blood. CDR3 loop: CASSLSGGRWNEQFF.